This passage covers 12 T cell receptor beta chains from one sample sequenced in a study of blood T cells in healthy people across ages. The second PCR ran about 6 to 12 cycles with a sample-barcoded 5' primer and J-beta primers. MiXCR was run by TCRdb on the 5' RACE reads, yielding one entry per CDR3 protein. There are 500,000 to 650,000 distinct CDR3 sequences in the sample; approximately 26% occur only once, and approximately 4% lies in the top ten. These data also featured in a second study, about T cells of mothers and their children.

The material sequenced was blood. These receptors originate from a boy aged 2 to 10 in good health.

This clonotype is classed as medium-sized (0.01 to 0.1%). The rearrangement links TRBV9 to TRBJ2-4; 12 positions agree with TRBD2. V lost 10 bases and J lost 2; bases outside the gene matches: 4. This CDR3 spans 14 amino acids. Germline V CDR1 and CDR2: SGDLS, YYNGEE. In nucleotides, the CDR3 is TGTGCCTCTAGCGGGGGGGCCACCAAAAACATTCAGTACTTC. Its protein product is CASSGGATKNIQYF.

The chain couples TRBV12-3 or TRBV12-4 to TRBJ1-3, with D tentatively TRBD1 (6 bases). This CDR3 is built from 13 residues. With 1 base removed from V and 8 bases from J, the gap between germline ends came to 9 bases. The CDR3 loop is CASSLGWTDTIYF. For the CDR3, the DNA is TGTGCCAGCAGTTTAGGTTGGACAGACACCATATATTTT.

This clonotype was picked up a small number of times. This chain connects TRBV27 to TRBJ2-3; D not certain. The length of the CDR3 is 15 residues. Trimming removed 6 bases from V and 2 bases from J, with 15 bases in between. CDR1 is MNHEY and CDR2 is SMNVEV in the germline V gene (reference sequence). In nucleotides, the CDR3 is TGTGCCAGCAGCCCAATGACACATTCCACAGATACGCAGTATTTT. As protein: CASSPMTHSTDTQYF.

The V call is TRBV11-2, the J call TRBJ2-3; possible D gene TRBD2, 6 bases. V was trimmed by 5 bases and J by 2 bases, leaving 14 bases between them. In germline, CDR1 is SGHAT, CDR2 FQNNGV. This CDR3 contains 15 residues. CDR3 sequence (DNA): TGTGCCAGCAGCCCACTGGGACTGTACACAGATACGCAGTATTTT. It translates to CASSPLGLYTDTQYF.

The chain combines TRBV5-1 with TRBJ2-4; 7 bases map to TRBD2. The germline gives CDR1 SGHRS, CDR2 YFSETQ. Trimming took 5 bases from V and 4 from J; bases not matched to a gene: 9. CDR3 length: 15 amino acids. The CDR3 spells CASSPRLAEKNIQYF. The CDR3 nucleotides read TGCGCCAGCAGTCCCCGCCTAGCGGAGAAAAACATTCAGTACTTC.

The sample holds a few counts of this clonotype. This chain links TRBV20-1 with TRBJ2-1; 7 bases are shared with TRBD1. The CDR3 loop spans 13 amino acids. CDR1 and CDR2 from the germline V gene are DFQATT and SNEGSKA (reference sequence). Trimming took 0 bases from V and 8 from J; bases not matched to a gene: 4. CDR3: CSARDLGGDEQFF. The CDR3 DNA follows: TGCAGTGCTAGAGATTTAGGGGGCGATGAGCAGTTCTTC.

J is TRBJ2-1 and V is TRBV20-1; D unresolved. Judging by the DNA end, TRBJ2-5 fits better; the J call may be wrong. The CDR3 runs 13 residues. The germline gives CDR1 DFQATT, CDR2 SNEGSKA (reference sequence). CDR3 sequence reads: CSAPHIGPETQYF. In DNA, the CDR3 is TGCAGTGCCCCCCATATCGGACCCGAGACCCAGTACTTC.

This clonotype was counted a few times. The chain uses TRBV5-5 and TRBJ2-7; no firm D call. The CDR3 has 13 amino acids. The germline gives CDR1 SGHKS, CDR2 YYEKEE (reference sequence). V lost 0 bases, J lost 4 bases, and 8 bases lay in between. Here the CDR3 reads CASSLASLYEQYF. The CDR3 nucleotides are TGTGCCAGCAGCTTGGCAAGTTTGTACGAGCAGTACTTC.

This clonotype was counted a few times. V usage is TRBV3-1 and J usage is TRBJ1-4; D not certain. Germline CDR1 LGHDT, CDR2 YNNKEL (reference sequence). The CDR3 runs to 11 residues. V shed 0 bases and J shed 12 bases, with 5 bases lying between them. The CDR3 DNA reads TGTGCCAGCAGCCAAGAGGCGCAACTGTTTTTT. This sequence encodes CASSQEAQLFF.

The chain is built from TRBV27 and TRBJ2-1; D gene uncertain. Per the germline V gene, CDR1 is MNHEY and CDR2 is SMNVEV (reference sequence). The V and J ends lost 4 bases and 5 bases respectively, with 9 bases between them. This CDR3 has 13 amino acids. CDR3 in DNA: TGTGCCAGCAGTTCTTTAGATCACAATGAGCAGTTCTTC. It translates to CASSSLDHNEQFF.

V gene TRBV7-2 combines with J gene TRBJ2-5; D possibly matches TRBD1 or TRBD2 (5 bases each). Trimming removed 5 bases at V and 5 bases at J, with 12 bases between. The germline CDR1 and CDR2 sequences are SGHTA and FQGNSA. The CDR3 covers 13 residues. The CDR3 loop reads CASSQIREETQYF. The CDR3 bases are TGTGCCAGCAGCCAAATCAGGGAGGAGACCCAGTACTTC.

This rearrangement joins TRBV29-1 to TRBJ2-7; TRBD1 aligns across 11 bases. This CDR3 spans 15 amino acids. Trimming cost V 2 bases and J 2 bases; bases outside gene matches: 5. Germline V gives CDR1 SQVTM, CDR2 ANQGSEA. For the CDR3, the DNA is TGCAGCGTTGAATTGTCGGGACAGGGGGCCTACGAGCAGTACTTC. As protein: CSVELSGQGAYEQYF.